This TCR beta chain derives from a study of blood T cell repertoires in COVID-19. About the study: The United States, Italy and Spain supplied acute and convalescent COVID-19 samples.

Source study methods: Reference gene primer amplification in the assay estimated nucleated cell counts. The assay was immunoSEQ multiplex PCR, and TCRdb's table has in-frame clones only and misses some. From that table come the V and J calls and clone size; the DNA was used to work out D and trimming. Of some 140,000 clones listed, 60% to 80% are singletons. The length of the CDR3 is 15 residues. Trimming pared 1 base from V and 4 bases from J, leaving 11 bases between. Germline V CDR1 and CDR2: GTSNPN, SVGIG (reference sequence). The receptor was derived from a man aged 55 to 70 who had recovered from COVID-19. V gene TRBV30 combines with J gene TRBJ1-6; D gene uncertain. The source material was peripheral blood. The CDR3 DNA sequence: TGTGCCTGGAGTGGACCAGCAGGATATAATTCACCCCTCCACTTT. Amino acids: CAWSGPAGYNSPLHF. Drawing the rest from reference TRBV30 and TRBJ1-6, the complete variable domain is SQTIHQWPATLVQPVGSPLSLECTVEGTSNPNLYWYRQAAGRGLQLLFYSVGIGQISSEVPQNLSASRPQDRQFILSSKKLLLSDSGFYLCAWSGPAGYNSPLHFGNGTRLTVT.